This TCR beta chain was recorded in a study of molecular identifiers for immune sequencing clone quantification. Naive CD8 libraries were made from about 19,000 to 1,100,000 sorted cells, and they used 10%, 30% or 50% RNA. Study-level points and caveats: Jurkat TCR RNA spiked in from one cell could reportedly be detected among about 1.1 million naive cells.

This clonotype was seen more than once but under ten times. Antigen unknown. V was cut by 4 bases and J by 4 bases, with 10 bases left in between. The germline V gene has CDR1 SGDLS and CDR2 YYNGEE. This CDR3 comprises 13 residues. TCRdb fed the PCR reads into MiXCR, producing one record per CDR3 protein. The sample yields about 510,000 distinct CDR3 sequences, roughly 26% seen once. Input material: naive CD8+ T cells from blood, with Jurkat cell RNA spiked in. Described subset: FACS-sorted CD8+CD4-CCR7+CD45RA+ naive T cells. This chain connects TRBV9 to TRBJ2-3; no clear D. The origin of this receptor is a human donor in good health. Some libraries in this study had Jurkat cell RNA spiked in. The CDR3 sequence is CASSSPYSDTQYF. The CDR3 nucleotides read TGTGCCAGCAGCTCCCCCTATTCAGATACGCAGTATTTT.